Below are 8 T cell receptor beta chains sequenced from a single sample in a study of shared clonotypes between healthy human individuals (dated by TCRdb to 2018 to 2021). The library was prepared using the immunoSEQ multiplex PCR assay. The immuneACCESS repertoire file appears here via TCRdb, limited to in-frame rearrangements. These files lack a portion of the clones; in checked studies, under half of the deficit traces to unresolved V genes, and the cause of the others is not known. The sample has a few million clones on record, more than 90% of them singletons. More than 0.12% of the sample rests with the top ten. The specimen was naive CD4+ T cells sorted from blood. In the paper's terms, the cell subset or site label means: CD45RA+ positively selected. The receptors derive from a young man in good health.

This chain links TRBV27 with TRBJ1-6; the match to TRBD1 covers 9 bases. Trimming took 5 bases from V and 0 from J; bases not matched to a gene: 8. Germline lookup yields CDR1 MNHEY and CDR2 SMNVEV (reference sequence). CDR3 length: 18 residues. CDR3 sequence: CASSRTGGPSSYNSPLHF. CDR3 in DNA: TGTGCCAGCAGTCGAACAGGGGGCCCGAGCTCCTATAATTCACCCCTCCACTTT.

The chain links TRBV5-4 to TRBJ1-2; possibly TRBD1 for D (5 bases). V was shortened by 3 bases and J by 2 bases, with 8 bases between the two germline ends. Germline V gene sequence: CDR1 SGHNT, CDR2 YYREEE (reference sequence). The CDR3 covers 13 residues. Written as DNA, the CDR3 is TGTGCCAGCAGCTGGGACCCCAACTATGGCTACACCTTC. This gives the protein CASSWDPNYGYTF.

Here the CDR3 DNA reads TGTGCCAGCAGCCCAAGGACAGGGGGGAACACTGAAGCTTTCTTT. As protein: CASSPRTGGNTEAFF. The rearrangement joins TRBV9 to TRBJ1-1; 10 positions match TRBD1. Germline loops: CDR1 SGDLS, CDR2 YYNGEE. The CDR3 spans 15 residues. Trimming removed 4 bases from V and 1 base from J; junction bases left unmatched: 4. The whole variable domain, remainder taken from reference TRBV9 and TRBJ1-1, is DSGVTQTPKHLITATGQRVTLRCSPRSGDLSVYWYQQSLDQGLQFLIQYYNGEERAKGNILERFSAQQFPDLHSELNLSSLELGDSALYFCASSPRTGGNTEAFFGQGTRLTVV.

The gene calls are TRBV7-2 and TRBJ1-3; D is possibly TRBD1 (5 bases). The V gene lost 5 bases and the J gene lost 3 bases, with 11 bases spanning the gap. Germline V gene sequence: CDR1 SGHTA, CDR2 FQGNSA. CDR3 length: 14 residues. The DNA of the CDR3 is TGTGCCAGCAGCCCCCGGGACTATGGAAACACCATATATTTT. This sequence encodes CASSPRDYGNTIYF.

V is TRBV6-5 and J is TRBJ1-1; 7 bases line up with TRBD1. CDR3 length equals 15 residues. Germline CDR1 is MNHEY and CDR2 is SVGAGI. V was clipped by 6 bases and J by 1 base; unmatched bases: 8. CDR3 nucleotide sequence: TGTGCCAGCAGAACAGAACAGGGGTGGAACACTGAAGCTTTCTTT. As protein: CASRTEQGWNTEAFF.

Remarks on this clone: The sample contains more than one DNA sequence encoding this CDR3. J is TRBJ1-6 and V is TRBV5-4, with 7 positions matching TRBD1. The CDR3 contains 15 residues. Trimming at V came to 0 bases and at J to 6 bases, leaving 3 bases not matched to a gene. Looked up from germline, CDR1 is SGHNT and CDR2 is YYREEE (reference sequence). CDR3 DNA: TGTGCCAGCAGCTTGGAAGGGGGCGGTAATTCACCCCTCCACTTT. This gives the protein CASSLEGGGNSPLHF.

As to this clone: The identical CDR3 is also encoded by other nucleotide sequences in the sample. The rearrangement joins TRBV7-2 to TRBJ2-7, with D tentatively TRBD2 (5 bases). Germline CDR1 and CDR2: SGHTA and FQGNSA. The CDR3 totals 14 residues. V was trimmed by 3 bases and J by 2 bases, leaving 11 bases between them. CDR3: CASSLGGLTYEQYF. As DNA, the CDR3 is TGTGCCAGCAGCTTGGGCGGACTTACCTACGAGCAGTACTTC.

This chain uses TRBV6-9 with TRBJ2-3; 10 bases align to TRBD2. Germline CDR1 reads MNHGY; CDR2 reads SVAAGI. V lost 4 bases and J lost 5; bases outside the gene matches: 18. This CDR3 comprises 19 residues. CDR3: CASSSGLAGVKGIQDTQYF. The CDR3 region has the DNA TGTGCCAGCAGTTCGGGGCTAGCGGGAGTAAAGGGCATACAAGATACGCAGTATTTT.